The 20 T cell receptor beta chains presented below share a single source sample, sequenced in a study of cytomegalovirus exposure and HLA in healthy donors. Vbeta (60) and Jbeta (13) primers were used in the PCR. TCRdb's copy holds only in-frame clones and misses some; the assay was immunoSEQ multiplex PCR. The table has fewer than 250,000 clones, approximately 86% seen once. Sequences were obtained from PBMCs. The receptor set was obtained from a woman aged 18-29 years in good health and CMV-seronegative.

The chain is built from TRBV6-5 and TRBJ2-5, with 12 positions matching TRBD1. CDR3 length: 16 amino acids. Germline CDR1 and CDR2: MNHEY and SVGAGI. V lost 2 bases and J lost 5; bases outside the gene matches: 6. Here the CDR3 reads CASSYTGTGGWETQYF. The CDR3 DNA reads TGTGCCAGCAGTTACACCGGGACAGGGGGCTGGGAGACCCAGTACTTC.

The chain is built from TRBV27 and TRBJ2-1; D is possibly TRBD2 (5 bases). Trimming left V 6 bases short and J 12 bases short, with 15 bases between. The germline V gene encodes CDR1 MNHEY and CDR2 SMNVEV (reference sequence). The CDR3 is made up of 12 amino acids. The CDR3: CASRGRTLLQFF. In DNA form, the CDR3 reads TGTGCCAGCAGGGGCAGGACTTTGCTGCAGTTCTTC.

This clone was observed a single time. This chain connects TRBV18 to TRBJ2-3; a weak D match, TRBD1 (5 bases). This CDR3 spans 14 amino acids. V gave up 2 bases and J gave up 0 bases, with 6 bases separating them. Germline V gene data show CDR1 as KGHSH and CDR2 as LQKENI. CDR3 nucleotides: TGTGCCAGCTCACCAACAGGTAGCACAGATACGCAGTATTTT. This encodes CASSPTGSTDTQYF.

This clone appeared a single time. The gene calls are TRBV30 and TRBJ1-2; 7 positions agree with TRBD1. The CDR3 runs 15 residues. The V segment lost 0 bases and the J segment 8 bases; nucleotides outside the gene matches: 12. Germline values: CDR1 GTSNPN, CDR2 SVGIG (reference sequence). CDR3 nucleotide sequence: TGTGCCTGGAGTGTATTCCTCAGGGGGAGACGGGGCTACACCTTC. Translated, it gives CAWSVFLRGRRGYTF.

This chain joins TRBV11-2 and TRBJ2-1; D gene unclear. CDR1 and CDR2 (germline): SGHAT, FQNNGV. V gave up 5 bases and J gave up 0 bases, with 11 bases separating them. This CDR3 region has 15 residues. In DNA, the CDR3 is TGTGCCAGCAGCCTCTTGGCAATCTCCTACAATGAGCAGTTCTTC. Translated: CASSLLAISYNEQFF.

The V call is TRBV4-1, the J call TRBJ2-5, with 10 bases aligning to TRBD2. The CDR3 has 16 residues. From germline, CDR1 is MGHRA and CDR2 YSYEKL. Trimming cost V 3 bases and J 2 bases; bases outside gene matches: 6. CDR3 nucleotide sequence: TGCGCCAGCAGCCATATAGCGGGGGGCGGGCAAGAGACCCAGTACTTC. Protein sequence: CASSHIAGGGQETQYF.

V is TRBV5-6 and J is TRBJ2-7; perhaps TRBD1 as D (6 bases). Germline V lookup: CDR1 SGHDT, CDR2 YYEEEE. Trimming took 5 bases from V and 3 from J, leaving 15 bases between them. This CDR3 contains 14 residues. DNA of the CDR3: TGTGCCAGCAGTCTTACGGGACATTTCTACGAGCAGTACTTC. Translated, it gives CASSLTGHFYEQYF.

This chain joins TRBV11-2 and TRBJ2-2; TRBD2 matches at 14 bases. Germline assignment: CDR1 SGHAT and CDR2 FQNNGV. This CDR3 comprises 14 residues. With 8 bases clipped from V and 7 bases from J, the junction kept 3 bases outside the gene matches. The CDR3 sequence: CASETSGGGGELFF. CDR3 coding DNA: TGTGCCAGCGAGACTAGCGGGGGGGGCGGGGAGCTGTTTTTT.

The chain has TRBV28 and TRBJ1-5; TRBD1 might be the D (6 bases). Germline V gene lookup returns CDR1 MDHEN and CDR2 SYDVKM. Trimming cost V 8 bases and J 0 bases, with 20 bases left between them. This CDR3 is 17 amino acids long. The DNA for the CDR3 is TGTGCCAGCTCCCTTGGCCCCTGGACAGCTAGCAATCAGCCCCAGCATTTT. Protein: CASSLGPWTASNQPQHF.

This rearrangement joins TRBV4-3 to TRBJ2-1; TRBD2 agrees at 10 bases. Germline CDR1 and CDR2: LGHNA and YSLEER. Trimming cost V 0 bases and J 6 bases; bases outside gene matches: 11. The CDR3 loop spans 18 amino acids. DNA for the CDR3: TGCGCCAGCAGCCAAGATGCAGCGGGAGGGCCGACGGGCAATGAGCAGTTCTTC. Its translation: CASSQDAAGGPTGNEQFF.

This chain connects TRBV13 to TRBJ2-7; 10 bases fit TRBD1. Germline trimming cut 5 bases from V and 7 bases from J; bases unmatched to any gene: 5. The germline V gene encodes CDR1 PRHDT and CDR2 FYEKMQ (reference sequence). This CDR3 comprises 13 residues. The CDR3 DNA sequence: TGTGCCAGCAGCCCTAGGACAGGGGGGGAGCAGTACTTC. It encodes CASSPRTGGEQYF.

The J gene is TRBJ2-3, the V gene TRBV7-9; 10 positions agree with TRBD2. V shed 1 base, J shed 5 bases, and the junction held 9 bases outside the gene matches. Germline lookup yields CDR1 SEHNR and CDR2 FQNEAQ (reference sequence). CDR3 length: 17 residues. The chain's CDR3 is CASSLGTSGPMRDTQYF. CDR3 nucleotide sequence: TGTGCCAGCAGCTTAGGGACTAGCGGCCCTATGAGAGATACGCAGTATTTT. Full variable domain (remainder filled in from reference TRBV7-9 and TRBJ2-3): DTGVSQNPRHKITKRGQNVTFRCDPISEHNRLYWYRQTLGQGPEFLTYFQNEAQLEKSRLLSDRFSAERPKGSFSTLEIQRTEQGDSAMYLCASSLGTSGPMRDTQYFGPGTRLTVL.

The sample holds one count of this clone. This sequence joins TRBV13 and TRBJ1-2; 10 bases match TRBD1. Germline assignment: CDR1 PRHDT and CDR2 FYEKMQ (reference sequence). The V and J ends lost 5 bases and 0 bases, in that order; junction bases with no gene match: 3. CDR3 size: 15 residues. For the CDR3, the DNA is TGTGCCAGCAGCGCCGGACAGGGGGCTAACTATGGCTACACCTTC. Translated, it gives CASSAGQGANYGYTF.

The rearrangement joins TRBV5-1 to TRBJ1-3, with unresolved D. CDR1 and CDR2 (germline): SGHRS, YFSETQ. The CDR3 contains 13 residues. The V and J ends lost 1 base and 4 bases respectively, with 6 bases between them. CDR3 sequence (DNA): TGCGCCAGCAGCTTGTATCAGGGAAACACCATATATTTT. Protein product: CASSLYQGNTIYF.

This clone has just one count. The chain employs TRBV27 and TRBJ2-1, with 13 bases lining up with TRBD2. Trimming removed 0 bases from V and 2 bases from J; junction bases left unmatched: 7. CDR1 MNHEY and CDR2 SMNVEV come from the germline V gene (reference sequence). This CDR3 has 19 residues. CDR3: CASSLSSPGTSGTYNEQFF. The CDR3 bases are TGTGCCAGCAGTTTATCCTCGCCTGGGACTAGCGGGACCTACAATGAGCAGTTCTTC.

This clone was counted once. The chain is built from TRBV13 and TRBJ1-3; 9 bases are a match to TRBD1. The CDR3 is made up of 16 amino acids. The V segment lost 5 bases and the J segment 0 bases; nucleotides outside the gene matches: 5. Germline CDR1 and CDR2: PRHDT and FYEKMQ (reference sequence). The CDR3 loop reads CASSLGTGHSGNTIYF. DNA of the CDR3: TGTGCCAGCAGCCTCGGGACAGGGCACTCTGGAAACACCATATATTTT. Full variable domain (outside the CDR3, taken from reference TRBV13 and TRBJ1-3): AAGVIQSPRHLIKEKRETATLKCYPIPRHDTVYWYQQGPGQDPQFLISFYEKMQSDKGSIPDRFSAQQFSDYHSELNMSSLELGDSALYFCASSLGTGHSGNTIYFGEGSWLTVV.

The rearrangement joins TRBV7-9 to TRBJ2-5; TRBD2 matches 9 bases. The CDR3 has 16 residues. Germline trimming cut 2 bases from V and 4 bases from J; bases unmatched to any gene: 8. The germline V gene has CDR1 SEHNR and CDR2 FQNEAQ (reference sequence). CDR3 sequence reads: CASSLILAGSRETQYF. DNA for the CDR3: TGTGCCAGCAGCTTAATCCTAGCGGGGAGTCGAGAGACCCAGTACTTC.

V usage is TRBV7-2 and J usage is TRBJ2-1; TRBD1 agrees at 8 bases. Per germline, CDR1 SGHTA and CDR2 FQGNSA. The CDR3 covers 19 residues. The trim removed 5 bases at V and 5 bases at J, leaving 20 bases unmatched. CDR3 sequence reads: CASSLKRGSPPRGHNEQFF. The DNA of the CDR3 is TGTGCCAGCAGCCTAAAACGAGGGTCCCCTCCCAGGGGGCACAATGAGCAGTTCTTC.

The V gene is TRBV5-6, the J gene TRBJ2-2; 8 nucleotides match TRBD2. The CDR3 is 15 amino acids. Trimming at V came to 3 bases and at J to 9 bases, leaving 10 bases not matched to a gene. CDR1 and CDR2 (germline): SGHDT, YYEEEE. The CDR3 region is CASSWRTSRGRELFF. As DNA, the CDR3 is TGTGCCAGCAGCTGGCGGACTAGCAGGGGCCGGGAGCTGTTTTTT. Together with reference TRBV5-6 and TRBJ2-2, the CDR3 gives the full variable domain: DAGVTQSPTHLIKTRGQQVTLRCSPKSGHDTVSWYQQALGQGPQFIFQYYEEEERQRGNFPDRFSGHQFPNYSSELNVNALLLGDSALYLCASSWRTSRGRELFFGEGSRLTVL.

This clone occurred once. The V gene is TRBV7-8, the J gene TRBJ2-5; TRBD2 aligns across 12 bases. Germline CDR1 is SGHVS and CDR2 is FQNEAQ. V was pared by 1 base and J by 5 bases, with 5 bases of the junction left unmatched. The length of the CDR3 is 16 residues. In nucleotides, the CDR3 is TGTGCCAGCAGCTTAGGACTAGCGGGAGTGGGGGAGACCCAGTACTTC. Translating gives CASSLGLAGVGETQYF. Using reference TRBV7-8 and TRBJ2-5 for the parts outside the CDR3, the full variable domain is GAGVSQSPRYKVAKRGQDVALRCDPISGHVSLFWYQQALGQGPEFLTYFQNEAQLDKSGLPSDRFFAERPEGSVSTLKIQRTQQEDSAVYLCASSLGLAGVGETQYFGPGTRLLVL.